This TCR beta chain appears in the sequencing data of a study of metastatic and nonmetastatic thyroid tumors. Study-wide points: The study reportedly found significantly higher TCR beta diversity in malignant thyroid tumors than benign nodules, in blood and tumor.

Using MiXCR, TCRdb reanalyzed the PCR reads. The repertoire includes 49,000 or so clones, under 25% of them detected once, and 3% to 3.5% sits in the top ten. The CDR3 loop spans 14 amino acids. V lost 3 bases to trimming and J lost 4 bases; unmatched junction nucleotides: 3. Germline V lookup: CDR1 MNHEY, CDR2 SMNVEV (reference sequence). This clone was found many times. The target antigen is unknown. Each patient went into thyroid surgery without having received any treatment. V and J are TRBV27 and TRBJ1-2; TRBD1 aligns across 9 bases. The TCR sequence derives from a male donor with papillary thyroid cancer or a benign thyroid nodule (not recorded which). Some clones in this sample may be carry-over from other donors' samples. Sequencing was performed on blood. The CDR3 sequence is CASSLTGGSYGYTF. CDR3 bases: TGTGCCAGCAGTTTGACAGGGGGGAGCTATGGCTACACCTTC.